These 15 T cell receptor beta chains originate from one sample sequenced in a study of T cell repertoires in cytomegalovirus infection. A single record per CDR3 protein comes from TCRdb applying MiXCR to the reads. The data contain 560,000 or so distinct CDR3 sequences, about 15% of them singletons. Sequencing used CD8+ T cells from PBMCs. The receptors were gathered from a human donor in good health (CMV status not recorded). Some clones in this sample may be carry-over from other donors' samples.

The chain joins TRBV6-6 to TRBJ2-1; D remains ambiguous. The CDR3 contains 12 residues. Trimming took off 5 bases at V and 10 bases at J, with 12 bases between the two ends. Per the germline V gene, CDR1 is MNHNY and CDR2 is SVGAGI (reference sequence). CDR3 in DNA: TGTGCCAGCAGTGACCGAGCGATCGAGCAGTTCTTC. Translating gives CASSDRAIEQFF.

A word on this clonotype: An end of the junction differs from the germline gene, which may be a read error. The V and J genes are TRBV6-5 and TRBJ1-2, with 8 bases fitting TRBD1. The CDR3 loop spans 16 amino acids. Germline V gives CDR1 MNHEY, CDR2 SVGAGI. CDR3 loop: CASSYSRTGYPYVYTF. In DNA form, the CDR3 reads TGTGCCAGCAGTTACTCAAGGACAGGGTATCCCTATGTCTACACCTTC.

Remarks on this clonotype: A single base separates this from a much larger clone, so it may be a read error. CDR3 residues: CASSQDRTGKIEQFF. DNA of the CDR3: TGTGCCAGCAGTCAAGACCGGACAGGGAAGATTGAGCAGTTCTTC. The V gene is TRBV14, the J gene TRBJ2-1, with TRBD1 identical over 8 bases. The CDR3 extends over 15 amino acids. The germline CDR1 and CDR2 sequences are SGHDN and FVKESK.

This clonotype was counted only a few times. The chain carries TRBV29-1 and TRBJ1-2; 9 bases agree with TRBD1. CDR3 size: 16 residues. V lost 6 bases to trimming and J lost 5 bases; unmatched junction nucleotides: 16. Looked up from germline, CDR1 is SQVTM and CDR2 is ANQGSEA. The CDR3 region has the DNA TGCAGCGTGGCCGGGACAGGGTTGGCGGATAGATATGGCTACACCTTC. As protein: CSVAGTGLADRYGYTF.

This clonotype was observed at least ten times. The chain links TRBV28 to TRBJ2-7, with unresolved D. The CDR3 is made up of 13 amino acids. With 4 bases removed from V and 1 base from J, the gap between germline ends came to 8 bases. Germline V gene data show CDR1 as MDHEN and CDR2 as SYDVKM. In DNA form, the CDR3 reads TGTGCCAGCAGTTGGACGGGTTCCTACGAGCAGTACTTC. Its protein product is CASSWTGSYEQYF.

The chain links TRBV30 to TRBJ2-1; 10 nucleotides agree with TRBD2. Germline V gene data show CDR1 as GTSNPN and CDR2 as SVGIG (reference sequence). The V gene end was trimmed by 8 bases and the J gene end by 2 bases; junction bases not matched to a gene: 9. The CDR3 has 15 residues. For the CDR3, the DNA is TGTGCCGGCCTGCAACTAGCGGGACCCTACAATGAGCAGTTCTTC. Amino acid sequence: CAGLQLAGPYNEQFF.

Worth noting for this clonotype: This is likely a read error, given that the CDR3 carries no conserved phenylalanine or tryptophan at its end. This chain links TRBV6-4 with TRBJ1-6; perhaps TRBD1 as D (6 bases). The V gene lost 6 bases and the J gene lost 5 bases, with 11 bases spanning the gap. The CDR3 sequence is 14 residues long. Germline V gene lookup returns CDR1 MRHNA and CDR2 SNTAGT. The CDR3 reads CASRPGTHNSPLHL. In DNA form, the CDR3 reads TGTGCCAGCAGGCCCGGGACACATAATTCACCCCTCCACTTG.

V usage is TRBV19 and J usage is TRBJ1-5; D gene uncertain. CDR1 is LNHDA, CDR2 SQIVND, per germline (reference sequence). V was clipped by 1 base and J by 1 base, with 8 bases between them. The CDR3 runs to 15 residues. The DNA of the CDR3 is TGTGCCAGTAGTATAGCGGAGGGAAGCAATCAGCCCCAGCATTTT. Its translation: CASSIAEGSNQPQHF.

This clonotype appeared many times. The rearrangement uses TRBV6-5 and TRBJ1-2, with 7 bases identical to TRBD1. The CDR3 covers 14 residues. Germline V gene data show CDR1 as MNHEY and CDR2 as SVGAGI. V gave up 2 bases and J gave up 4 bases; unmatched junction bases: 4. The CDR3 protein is CASSYAGTAYGYTF. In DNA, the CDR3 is TGTGCCAGCAGTTACGCCGGGACAGCCTATGGCTACACCTTC.

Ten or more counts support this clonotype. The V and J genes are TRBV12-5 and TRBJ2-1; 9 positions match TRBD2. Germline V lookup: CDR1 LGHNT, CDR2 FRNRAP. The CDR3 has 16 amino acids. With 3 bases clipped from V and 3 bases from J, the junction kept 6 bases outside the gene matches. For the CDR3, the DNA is TGTGCTAGTGGTTTCCTTCCTAGCGGGGTCTACAATGAGCAGTTCTTC. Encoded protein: CASGFLPSGVYNEQFF.

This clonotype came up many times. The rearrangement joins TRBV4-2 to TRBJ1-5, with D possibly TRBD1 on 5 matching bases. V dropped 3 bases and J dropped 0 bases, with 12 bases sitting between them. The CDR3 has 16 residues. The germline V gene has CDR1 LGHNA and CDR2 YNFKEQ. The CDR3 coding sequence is TGTGCCAGCAGCCAGGAGGGGATCAATAGCAATCAGCCCCAGCATTTT. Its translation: CASSQEGINSNQPQHF.

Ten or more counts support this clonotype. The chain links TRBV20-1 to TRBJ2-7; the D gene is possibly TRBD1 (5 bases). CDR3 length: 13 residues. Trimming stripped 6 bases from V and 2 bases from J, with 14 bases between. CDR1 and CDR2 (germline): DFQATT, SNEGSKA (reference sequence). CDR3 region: CSARQQFAYEQYF. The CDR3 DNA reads TGCAGTGCCAGACAGCAGTTCGCCTACGAGCAGTACTTC.

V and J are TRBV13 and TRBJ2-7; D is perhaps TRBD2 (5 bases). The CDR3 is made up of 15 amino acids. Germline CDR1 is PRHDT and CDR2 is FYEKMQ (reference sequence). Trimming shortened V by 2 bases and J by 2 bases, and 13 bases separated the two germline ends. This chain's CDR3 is CASSLIPGKAYEQYF. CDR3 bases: TGTGCCAGCAGCTTAATTCCGGGAAAAGCCTACGAGCAGTACTTC.

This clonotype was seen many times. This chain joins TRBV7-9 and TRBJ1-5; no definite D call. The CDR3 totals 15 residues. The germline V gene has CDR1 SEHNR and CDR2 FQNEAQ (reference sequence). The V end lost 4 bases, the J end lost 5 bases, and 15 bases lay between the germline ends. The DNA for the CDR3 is TGTGCCAGCAGCTCTCTTGGATCTAAGGATCAGCCCCAGCATTTT. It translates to CASSSLGSKDQPQHF.

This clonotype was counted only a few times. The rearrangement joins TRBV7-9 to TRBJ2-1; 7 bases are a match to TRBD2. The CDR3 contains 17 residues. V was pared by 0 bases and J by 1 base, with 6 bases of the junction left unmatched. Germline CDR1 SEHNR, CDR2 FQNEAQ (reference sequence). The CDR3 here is CASSLAGRGLSYNEQFF. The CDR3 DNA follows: TGTGCCAGCAGCTTAGCGGGGCGGGGGTTATCCTACAATGAGCAGTTCTTC.